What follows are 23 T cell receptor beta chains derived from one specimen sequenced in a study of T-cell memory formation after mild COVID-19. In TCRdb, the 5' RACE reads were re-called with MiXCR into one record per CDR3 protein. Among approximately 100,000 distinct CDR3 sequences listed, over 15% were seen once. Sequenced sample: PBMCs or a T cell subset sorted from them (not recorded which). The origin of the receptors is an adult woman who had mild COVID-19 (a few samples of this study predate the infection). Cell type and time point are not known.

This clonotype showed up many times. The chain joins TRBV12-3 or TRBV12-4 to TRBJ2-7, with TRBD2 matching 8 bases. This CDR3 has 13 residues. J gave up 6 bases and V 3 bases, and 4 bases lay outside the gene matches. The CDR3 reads CASSFGGAGEQYF. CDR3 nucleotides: TGTGCCAGCAGTTTCGGGGGGGCAGGCGAGCAGTACTTC.

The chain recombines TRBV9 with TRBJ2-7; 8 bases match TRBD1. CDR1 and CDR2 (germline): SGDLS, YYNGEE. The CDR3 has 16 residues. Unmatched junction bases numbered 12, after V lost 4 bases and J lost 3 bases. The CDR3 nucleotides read TGTGCCAGCAGCCCTAAGCCGGGACAGGAGGTCTACGAGCAGTACTTC. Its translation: CASSPKPGQEVYEQYF.

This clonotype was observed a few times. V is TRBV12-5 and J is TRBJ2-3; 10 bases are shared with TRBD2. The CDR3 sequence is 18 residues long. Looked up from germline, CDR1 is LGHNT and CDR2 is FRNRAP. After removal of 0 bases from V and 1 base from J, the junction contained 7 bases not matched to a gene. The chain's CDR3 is CASGLVRLGTSGTDTQYF. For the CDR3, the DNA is TGTGCTAGTGGTTTGGTTCGACTCGGGACTAGCGGCACAGATACGCAGTATTTT.

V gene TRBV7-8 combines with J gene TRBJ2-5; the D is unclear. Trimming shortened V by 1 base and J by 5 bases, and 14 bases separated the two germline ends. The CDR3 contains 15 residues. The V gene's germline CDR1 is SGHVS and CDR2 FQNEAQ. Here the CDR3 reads CASSLERVQSETQYF. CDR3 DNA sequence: TGTGCCAGCAGCTTAGAAAGGGTTCAATCGGAGACCCAGTACTTC. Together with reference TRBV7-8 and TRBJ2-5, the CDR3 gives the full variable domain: GAGVSQSPRYKVAKRGQDVALRCDPISGHVSLFWYQQALGQGPEFLTYFQNEAQLDKSGLPSDRFFAERPEGSVSTLKIQRTQQEDSAVYLCASSLERVQSETQYFGPGTRLLVL.

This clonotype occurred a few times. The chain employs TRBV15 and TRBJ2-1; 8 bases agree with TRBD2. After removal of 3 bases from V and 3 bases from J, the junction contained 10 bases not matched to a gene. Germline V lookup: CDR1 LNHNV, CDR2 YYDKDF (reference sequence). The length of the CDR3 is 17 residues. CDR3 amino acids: CATSSLASGSIYNEQFF. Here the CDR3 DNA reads TGTGCCACCAGCAGTCTAGCGAGCGGGAGTATCTACAATGAGCAGTTCTTC.

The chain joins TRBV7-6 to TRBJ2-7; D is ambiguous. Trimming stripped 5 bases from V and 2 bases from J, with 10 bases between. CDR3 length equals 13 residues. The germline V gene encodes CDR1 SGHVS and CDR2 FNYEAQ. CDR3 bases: TGTGCCAGCAGCCGAGGATCGACCTACGAGCAGTACTTC. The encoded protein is CASSRGSTYEQYF.

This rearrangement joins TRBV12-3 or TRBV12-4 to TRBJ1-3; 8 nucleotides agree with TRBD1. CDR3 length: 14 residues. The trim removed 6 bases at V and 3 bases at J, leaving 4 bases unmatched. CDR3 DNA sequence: TGTGCCAGCAGCCAGGACAGGGATGGAAACACCATATATTTT. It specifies CASSQDRDGNTIYF.

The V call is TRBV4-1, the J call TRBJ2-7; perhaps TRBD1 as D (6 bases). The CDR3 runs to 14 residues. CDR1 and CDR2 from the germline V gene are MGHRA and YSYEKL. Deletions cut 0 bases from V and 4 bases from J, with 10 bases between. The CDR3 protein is CASSQDQGWYEQYF. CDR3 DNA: TGCGCCAGCAGCCAAGATCAGGGGTGGTACGAGCAGTACTTC.

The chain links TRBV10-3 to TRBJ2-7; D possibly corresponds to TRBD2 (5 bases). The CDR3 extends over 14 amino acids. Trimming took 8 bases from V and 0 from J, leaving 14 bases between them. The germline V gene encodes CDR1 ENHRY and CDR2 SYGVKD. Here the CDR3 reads CAIAGKGASYEQYF. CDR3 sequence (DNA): TGTGCCATCGCCGGAAAGGGAGCCTCCTACGAGCAGTACTTC.

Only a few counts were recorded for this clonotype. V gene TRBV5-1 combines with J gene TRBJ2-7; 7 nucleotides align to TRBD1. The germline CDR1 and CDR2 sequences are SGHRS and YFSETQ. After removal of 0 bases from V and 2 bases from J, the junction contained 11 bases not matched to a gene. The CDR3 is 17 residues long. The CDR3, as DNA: TGCGCCAGCAGCTTGGAGTTCGACAGGGACCCTACCTACGAGCAGTACTTC. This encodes CASSLEFDRDPTYEQYF.

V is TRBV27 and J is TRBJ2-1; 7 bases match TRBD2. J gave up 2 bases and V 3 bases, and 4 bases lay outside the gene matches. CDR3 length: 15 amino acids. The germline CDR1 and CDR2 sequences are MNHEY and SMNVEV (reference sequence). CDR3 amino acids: CASSFTAGAYNEQFF. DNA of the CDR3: TGTGCCAGCAGTTTTACCGCGGGAGCCTACAATGAGCAGTTCTTC.

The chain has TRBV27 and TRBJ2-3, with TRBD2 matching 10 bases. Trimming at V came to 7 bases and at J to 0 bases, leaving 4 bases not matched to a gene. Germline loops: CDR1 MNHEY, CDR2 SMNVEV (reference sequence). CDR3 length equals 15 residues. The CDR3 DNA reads TGTGCCAGCACCGTAGCGGGGGGCAGCACAGATACGCAGTATTTT. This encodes CASTVAGGSTDTQYF.

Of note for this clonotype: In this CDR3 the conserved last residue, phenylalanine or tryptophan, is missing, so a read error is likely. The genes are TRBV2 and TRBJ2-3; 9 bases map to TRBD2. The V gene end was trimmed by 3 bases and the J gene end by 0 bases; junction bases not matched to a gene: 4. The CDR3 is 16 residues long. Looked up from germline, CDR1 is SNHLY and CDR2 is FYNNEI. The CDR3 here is CASSERLAGSTDTQYL. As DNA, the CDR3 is TGTGCCAGCAGTGAGCGGCTAGCGGGGAGCACAGATACGCAGTATTTG.

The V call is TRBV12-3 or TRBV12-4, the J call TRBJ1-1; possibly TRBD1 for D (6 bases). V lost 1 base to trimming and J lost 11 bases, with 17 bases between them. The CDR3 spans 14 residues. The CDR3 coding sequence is TGTGCCAGCAGTTTAGAGGCCAGGGGTTTCGAGGCTTTCTTT. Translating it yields CASSLEARGFEAFF.

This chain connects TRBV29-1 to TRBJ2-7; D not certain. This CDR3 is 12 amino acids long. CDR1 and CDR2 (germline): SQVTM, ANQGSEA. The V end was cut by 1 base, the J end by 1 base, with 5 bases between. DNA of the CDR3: TGCAGCGTTGAAGGGGTATCCTACGAGCAGTACTTC. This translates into CSVEGVSYEQYF.

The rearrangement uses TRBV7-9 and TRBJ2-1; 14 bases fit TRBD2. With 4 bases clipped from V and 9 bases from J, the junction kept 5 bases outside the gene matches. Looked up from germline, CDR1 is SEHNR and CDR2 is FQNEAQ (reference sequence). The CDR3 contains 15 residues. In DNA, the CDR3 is TGTGCCAGCAGCTCAGGGACTAGCGGGAGTGCTGAGCAGTTCTTC. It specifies CASSSGTSGSAEQFF.

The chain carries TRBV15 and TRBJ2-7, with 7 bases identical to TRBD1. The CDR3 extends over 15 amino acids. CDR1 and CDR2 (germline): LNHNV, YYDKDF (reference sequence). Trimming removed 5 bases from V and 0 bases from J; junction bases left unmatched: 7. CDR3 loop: CATSGYRDSSYEQYF. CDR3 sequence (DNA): TGTGCCACCAGCGGTTACCGGGACAGCTCCTACGAGCAGTACTTC.

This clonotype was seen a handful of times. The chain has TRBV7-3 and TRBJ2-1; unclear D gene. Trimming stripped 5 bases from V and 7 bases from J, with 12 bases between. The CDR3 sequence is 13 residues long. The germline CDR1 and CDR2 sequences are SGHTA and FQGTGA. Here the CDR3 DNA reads TGTGCCAGCAGCCCTAACGTCCAGAATGAGCAGTTCTTC. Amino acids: CASSPNVQNEQFF.

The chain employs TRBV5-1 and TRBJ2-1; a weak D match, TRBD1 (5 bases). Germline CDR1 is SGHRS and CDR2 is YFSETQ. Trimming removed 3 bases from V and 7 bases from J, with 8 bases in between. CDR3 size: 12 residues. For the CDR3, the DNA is TGCGCCAGCAGCTCACAGGCGAATGAGCAGTTCTTC. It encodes CASSSQANEQFF.

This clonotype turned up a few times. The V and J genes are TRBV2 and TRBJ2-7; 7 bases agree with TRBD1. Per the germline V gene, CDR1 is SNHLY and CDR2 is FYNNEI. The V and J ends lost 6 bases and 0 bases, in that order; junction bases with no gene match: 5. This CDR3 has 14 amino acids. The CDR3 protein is CASRGQMSSYEQYF. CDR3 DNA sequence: TGTGCCAGCAGGGGACAGATGAGCTCCTACGAGCAGTACTTC.

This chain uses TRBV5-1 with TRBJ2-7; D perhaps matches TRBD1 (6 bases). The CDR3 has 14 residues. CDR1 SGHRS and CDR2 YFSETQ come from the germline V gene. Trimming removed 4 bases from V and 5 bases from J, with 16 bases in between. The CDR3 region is CASSAETGQDEQYF. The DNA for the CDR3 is TGCGCCAGCAGCGCAGAAACGGGACAAGACGAGCAGTACTTC.

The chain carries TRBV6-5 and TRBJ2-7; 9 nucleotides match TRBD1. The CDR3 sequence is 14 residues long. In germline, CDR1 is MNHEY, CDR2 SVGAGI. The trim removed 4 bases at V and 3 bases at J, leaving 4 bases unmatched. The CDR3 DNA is TGTGCCAGCAGTTTGGGACAGGGACACTACGAGCAGTACTTC. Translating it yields CASSLGQGHYEQYF.

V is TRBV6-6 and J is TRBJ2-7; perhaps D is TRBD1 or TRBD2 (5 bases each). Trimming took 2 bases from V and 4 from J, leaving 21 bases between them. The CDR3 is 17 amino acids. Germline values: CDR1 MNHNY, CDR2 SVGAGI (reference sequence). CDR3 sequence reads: CASSYRSTGTGNYEQYF. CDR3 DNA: TGTGCCAGCAGTTACCGATCTACCGGGACGGGGAATTACGAGCAGTACTTC.